This T cell receptor (beta chain) was retrieved from a study of blood T cell repertoires in COVID-19 (dated by TCRdb to between 2020 and 2021). Background for the entire study: Samples from collaborators originated in the United States, Italy and Spain and spanned both the acute and convalescent phases of COVID-19. The prospective study material was composed of cDNA or gDNA derived from T cells, B-cell-depleted T cells, or PBMCs. The dataset comprised deeply sampled blood TCRbeta repertoires from subjects exposed to, actively infected with, or recovered from COVID-19. The repertoires were released in a freely available public database meant as a resource for research on the immune response to SARS-CoV-2. Samples came from the ongoing ImmuneRACE study (first 160 participants) plus 1,254 subjects from 6 global collaborators. Sample metadata almost always included a de-identified subject ID, COVID-19 status, age in years and sex. Where HLA class I and class II types were available, the types were taken from metadata supplied by the sample provider, not from assay-based typing.

Remarks on this clone: What antigen it recognizes has not been identified. Base qualities are not at hand, and no much larger clone is one base apart.

Measured from the cysteine to the phenylalanine, the CDR3 is 17 residues long. Left in the record is the CDR3 DNA by itself, 51 bases read in frame from the first base. TCRbeta CDR3 regions were amplified from genomic DNA by means of the immunoSEQ Assay, a bias-controlled multiplex PCR. Per the authors' processing: The number of nucleated cells in each sample was estimated from the amplification of reference gene primers within the assay. Sequence reads were collapsed and filtered to measure the absolute abundance of every unique TCRbeta CDR3 rearrangement. For each sample, productive Simpson clonality was calculated as the square root of Simpson's diversity index over productive rearrangements. Drawn from immuneACCESS, this table holds only the in-frame rearrangements with V and J called that TCRdb kept. Clones are partly lost; checked studies trace under half to an unresolved V gene and leave the rest unexplained. The D gene and trimming were derived from the DNA, and the V and J assignments and clone size from that table. The sample contains about 55,000 clones, approximately 85% of them found a single time. About 13% of the sample is taken by the ten largest.

The paper's findings and limits, for the study overall: The amount of clinical and demographic metadata varied by source and participant and was provided uncurated.

Collaborating institutions collected whole blood in K2EDTA tubes following their own protocols. For TCRbeta analysis, collaborators shipped samples in one of three forms: frozen whole blood, isolated PBMCs, or DNA extracted from either of those sample types. The sequencing input was peripheral blood. The V gene is TRBV12-1 and the J gene is TRBJ2-7; TRBD2, as called in the table, went unchecked against the DNA. TRBV12-1 is noted as a pseudogene. This sequence was found in a human donor in a cohort sampled during active COVID-19. At the DNA level, the sequence is TGTGCCAGCAGCTTTGCGATTACTAGCGCACTCACCTACGAGCAGTACTTC. Its product reads: CASSFAITSALTYEQYF.